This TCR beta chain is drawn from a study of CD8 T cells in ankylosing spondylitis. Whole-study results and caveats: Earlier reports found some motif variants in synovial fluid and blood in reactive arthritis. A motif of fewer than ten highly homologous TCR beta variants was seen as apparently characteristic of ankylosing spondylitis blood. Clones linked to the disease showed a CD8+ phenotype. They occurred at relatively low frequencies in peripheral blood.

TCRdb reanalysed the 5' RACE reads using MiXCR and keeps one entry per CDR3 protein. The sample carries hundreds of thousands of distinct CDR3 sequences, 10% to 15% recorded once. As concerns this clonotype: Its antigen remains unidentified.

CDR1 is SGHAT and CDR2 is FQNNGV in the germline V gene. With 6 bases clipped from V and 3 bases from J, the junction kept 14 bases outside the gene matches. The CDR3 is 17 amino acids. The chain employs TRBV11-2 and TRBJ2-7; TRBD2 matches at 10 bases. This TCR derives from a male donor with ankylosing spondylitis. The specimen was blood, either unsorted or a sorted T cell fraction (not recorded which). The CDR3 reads CASRRIRTSGSLYEQYF. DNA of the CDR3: TGTGCCAGCAGGAGGATAAGGACTAGCGGATCCCTCTACGAGCAGTACTTC.